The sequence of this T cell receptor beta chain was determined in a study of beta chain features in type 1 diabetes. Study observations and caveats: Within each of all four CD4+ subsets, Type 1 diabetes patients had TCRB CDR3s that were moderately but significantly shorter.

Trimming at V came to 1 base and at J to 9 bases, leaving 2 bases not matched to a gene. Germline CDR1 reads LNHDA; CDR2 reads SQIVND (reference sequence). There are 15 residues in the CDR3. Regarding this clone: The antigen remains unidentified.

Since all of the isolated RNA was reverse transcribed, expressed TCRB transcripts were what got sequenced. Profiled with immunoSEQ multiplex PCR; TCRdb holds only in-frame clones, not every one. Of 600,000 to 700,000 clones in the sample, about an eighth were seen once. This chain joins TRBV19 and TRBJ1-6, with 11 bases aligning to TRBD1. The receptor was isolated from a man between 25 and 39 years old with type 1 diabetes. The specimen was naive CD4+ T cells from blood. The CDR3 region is CASSIGGQGASPLHF. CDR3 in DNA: TGTGCCAGTAGTATAGGTGGACAGGGGGCTTCACCCCTCCACTTT. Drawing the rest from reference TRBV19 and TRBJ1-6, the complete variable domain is DGGITQSPKYLFRKEGQNVTLSCEQNLNHDAMYWYRQDPGQGLRLIYYSQIVNDFQKGDIAEGYSVSREKKESFPLTVTSAQKNPTAFYLCASSIGGQGASPLHFGNGTRLTVT.